The TCR beta chain described here comes from a study of blood T cell repertoires in COVID-19. About the research overall: Collection of acute and convalescent COVID-19 samples took place in the United States, Italy and Spain.

Source study methods: By means of reference gene primer amplification, nucleated cell counts were estimated. Some clones are missing from TCRdb's copy, which holds only in-frame ones; the method was immunoSEQ multiplex PCR. The V and J calls and clone size were taken over from that table, and D and trimming were inferred from the DNA. Seen here are roughly 330,000 clones, roughly 86% observed once, and the top ten hold over 4%. The V end lost 2 bases, the J end lost 8 bases, and 9 bases lay between the germline ends. Germline loops: CDR1 MGHDK, CDR2 SYGVNS. This CDR3 region has 12 residues. Living in about two dozen US areas, the participants were between 18 and 89 years of age. Donors in Cohort 3 counted as recovered after two negative PCRs, clearance, or symptom resolution.

The chain combines TRBV25-1 with TRBJ1-2; D might be TRBD1 (5 bases). This receptor was obtained from a woman aged 30 to 39 who had recovered from COVID-19. Sequences were obtained from PBMCs or T cells enriched from blood (not recorded which). CDR3 sequence (DNA): TGTGCCAGCAGTGAAGGAGGGGCAGGCTACACCTTC. Amino acid sequence: CASSEGGAGYTF.